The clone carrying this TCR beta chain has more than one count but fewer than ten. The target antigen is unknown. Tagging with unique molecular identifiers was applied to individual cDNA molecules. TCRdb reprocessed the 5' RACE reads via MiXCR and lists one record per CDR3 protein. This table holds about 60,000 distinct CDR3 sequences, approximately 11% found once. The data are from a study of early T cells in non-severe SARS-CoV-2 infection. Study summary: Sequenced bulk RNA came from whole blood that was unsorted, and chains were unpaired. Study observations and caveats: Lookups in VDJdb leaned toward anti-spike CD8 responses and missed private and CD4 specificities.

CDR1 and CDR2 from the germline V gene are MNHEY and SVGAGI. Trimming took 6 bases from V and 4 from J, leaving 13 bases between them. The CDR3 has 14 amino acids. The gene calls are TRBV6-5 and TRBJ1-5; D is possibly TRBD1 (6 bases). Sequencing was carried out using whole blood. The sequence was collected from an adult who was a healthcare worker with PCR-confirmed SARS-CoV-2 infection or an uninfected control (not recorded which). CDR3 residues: CASRRGTSNQPQHF. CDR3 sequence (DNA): TGTGCCAGCAGACGGGGGACATCGAATCAGCCCCAGCATTTT.